These 4 T cell receptor beta chains came from one sample sequenced in a study of blood T cell repertoires in COVID-19. Sequencing was performed with immunoSEQ multiplex PCR; in TCRdb, only in-frame clones are kept and a portion is missing. The sample yields approximately 500,000 clones, roughly nine tenths seen once. The sample comprised peripheral blood. The receptors stem from a woman aged 50 to 65 with COVID-19, enrolled during active disease.

The rearrangement joins TRBV2 to TRBJ1-1; 10 nucleotides match TRBD1. Germline V lookup: CDR1 SNHLY, CDR2 FYNNEI. The CDR3 contains 15 residues. With 7 bases clipped from V and 1 base from J, the junction kept 6 bases outside the gene matches. The DNA for the CDR3 is TGTGCCAGCACAGACAGGGGGCTGCGGAACACTGAAGCTTTCTTT. This translates into CASTDRGLRNTEAFF.

The chain combines TRBV18 with TRBJ1-1, with 9 positions matching TRBD1. The CDR3 contains 14 residues. The V and J ends lost 6 bases and 3 bases, in that order; junction bases with no gene match: 5. Germline CDR1 KGHSH, CDR2 LQKENI. CDR3 nucleotide sequence: TGTGCCAGCTCCCTTCGACAGGGGGACACTGAAGCTTTCTTT. This sequence encodes CASSLRQGDTEAFF.

The CDR3 region has the DNA TGTGCCAGCGGACAGGGAGTGGCTGAAGCTTTCTTT. This codes for CASGQGVAEAFF. The V gene is TRBV7-9, the J gene TRBJ1-1, with 8 nucleotides matching TRBD1. Germline values: CDR1 SEHNR, CDR2 FQNEAQ (reference sequence). The trim removed 8 bases at V and 6 bases at J, leaving 5 bases unmatched. CDR3 length: 12 residues.

J is TRBJ2-3 and V is TRBV6-5; 7 bases agree with TRBD2. This CDR3 has 13 residues. After removal of 4 bases from V and 5 bases from J, the junction contained 3 bases not matched to a gene. Per germline, CDR1 MNHEY and CDR2 SVGAGI. CDR3 loop: CASSFREGDTQYF. DNA of the CDR3: TGTGCCAGCAGTTTCAGGGAGGGAGATACGCAGTATTTT.